This T cell receptor beta chain originates from a study of Graves' ophthalmopathy and Graves' hyperthyroidism. General study findings and limits: In blood, most expanded thyroid clonotypes above 0.001 frequency were also detected.

Turning to this clonotype: The antigen is unknown. Relative to the germline gene, one junction end is altered; a read error may explain this.

The TCR beta CDR3 regions underwent amplification from RNA transcripts. HTBI-primed RT-PCR formed the first round, and a multiplex PCR formed the second. Using its own MiXCR run on the multiplex PCR reads, TCRdb lists one record per CDR3 protein. The repertoire has around 670,000 distinct CDR3 sequences, about 44% of them found once; the top ten carry roughly 46%. The sequenced material came from peripheral blood. This TCR was sampled from an adult man with Graves' ophthalmopathy.

The CDR3 reads CASSLGTSGRYWTKETQYF. In DNA, the CDR3 is TGTGCCAGCAGTCTCGGGACTAGCGGGAGGTACTGGACGAAAGAGACCCAGTACTTC. This chain joins TRBV24-1 and TRBJ2-5; 15 positions agree with TRBD2. The V gene's germline CDR1 is KGHDR and CDR2 SFDVKD. This CDR3 region has 19 residues.